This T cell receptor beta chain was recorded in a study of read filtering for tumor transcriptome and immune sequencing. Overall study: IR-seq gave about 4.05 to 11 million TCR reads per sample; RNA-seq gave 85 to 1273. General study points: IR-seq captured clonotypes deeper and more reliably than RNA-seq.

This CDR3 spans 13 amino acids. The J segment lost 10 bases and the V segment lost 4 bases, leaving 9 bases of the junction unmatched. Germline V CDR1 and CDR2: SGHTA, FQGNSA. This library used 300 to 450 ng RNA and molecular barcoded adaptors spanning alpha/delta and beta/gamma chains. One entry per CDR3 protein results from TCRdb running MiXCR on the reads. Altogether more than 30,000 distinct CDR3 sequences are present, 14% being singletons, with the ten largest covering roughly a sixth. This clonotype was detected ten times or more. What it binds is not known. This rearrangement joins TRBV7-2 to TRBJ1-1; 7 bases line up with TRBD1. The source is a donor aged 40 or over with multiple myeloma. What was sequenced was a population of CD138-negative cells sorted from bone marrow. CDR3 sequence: CASSSGQPPGAFF. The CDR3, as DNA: TGTGCCAGCAGCTCGGGACAGCCCCCAGGAGCTTTCTTT.